The source of this T cell receptor (beta chain) is a study of shared clonotypes between healthy human individuals. CD45RO-negative CD8 cells positively selected for CCR7 made up the naive population, which excluded terminally differentiated effector memory CD45RA+ cells. CDR3 length: 14 residues. Germline CDR1 MDHEN, CDR2 SYDVKM. Trimming cost V 2 bases and J 8 bases; bases outside gene matches: 5. TCRdb's copy holds only in-frame clones and misses some; the assay was immunoSEQ multiplex PCR. The sample holds about 2.2 million clones; more than 85% are singletons and the top ten take more than 1.5%. Sequencing was performed on naive CD8+ T cells from PBMCs. The gene calls are TRBV28 and TRBJ1-4, with 7 bases fitting TRBD1. The clonotype was recovered from a man aged 18 to 29 in good health. Some clones in this sample may be carry-over from other donors' samples. CDR3 coding DNA: TGTGCCAGCAGTTTAGAACAGGGGAACGAAAAACTGTTTTTT. It yields the protein CASSLEQGNEKLFF.